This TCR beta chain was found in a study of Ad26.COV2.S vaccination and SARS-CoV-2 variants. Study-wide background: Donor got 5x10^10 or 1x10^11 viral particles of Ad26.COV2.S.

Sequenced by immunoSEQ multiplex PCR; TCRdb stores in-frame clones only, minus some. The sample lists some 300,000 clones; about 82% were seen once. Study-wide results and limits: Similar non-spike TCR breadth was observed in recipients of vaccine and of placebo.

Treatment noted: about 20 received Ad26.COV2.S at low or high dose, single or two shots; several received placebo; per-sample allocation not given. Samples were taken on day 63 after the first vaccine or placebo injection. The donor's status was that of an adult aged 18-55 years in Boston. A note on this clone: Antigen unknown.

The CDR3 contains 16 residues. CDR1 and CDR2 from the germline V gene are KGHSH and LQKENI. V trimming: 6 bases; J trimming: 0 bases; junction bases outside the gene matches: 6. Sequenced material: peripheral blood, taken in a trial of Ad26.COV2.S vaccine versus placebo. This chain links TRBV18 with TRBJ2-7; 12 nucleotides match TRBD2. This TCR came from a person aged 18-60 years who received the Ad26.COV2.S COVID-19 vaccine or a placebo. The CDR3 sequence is CASSTSGGLSSYEQYF. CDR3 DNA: TGTGCCAGCTCGACTAGCGGGGGACTTAGCTCCTACGAGCAGTACTTC.